Listed here are 3 T cell receptor beta chains from one sample, sequenced in a study of shared clonotypes between healthy human individuals. Using immunoSEQ multiplex PCR, the repertoire was profiled, and TCRdb retains in-frame clones only, with some absent. Among roughly 2.5 million clones listed, 85% to 95% were seen once. Sequencing was carried out using naive CD4+ T cells sorted from blood. Subset noted: CD45RA+ positively selected. The receptors come from a man aged 18 to 30 in good health.

This rearrangement joins TRBV4-3 to TRBJ2-2, with D uncertain. Germline loops: CDR1 LGHNA, CDR2 YSLEER. V dropped 4 bases and J dropped 3 bases, with 9 bases sitting between them. This CDR3 has 14 residues. CDR3 coding DNA: TGCGCCAGCAGCCGGGTGTCGGACACCGGGGAGCTGTTTTTT. The encoded protein is CASSRVSDTGELFF.

The chain links TRBV29-1 to TRBJ1-2; 10 bases line up with TRBD1. Germline-derived CDR1 and CDR2 are SQVTM and ANQGSEA. V dropped 7 bases and J dropped 8; count of bases not matched to a gene: 7. This CDR3 comprises 12 residues. This CDR3 is CSAVGQGSGYTF. CDR3 DNA sequence: TGCAGCGCCGTGGGACAGGGGAGCGGCTACACCTTC.

The genes are TRBV5-1 and TRBJ1-2; weak D call: TRBD1 (6 bases). The CDR3 is 14 residues long. The germline V gene encodes CDR1 SGHRS and CDR2 YFSETQ. The V and J ends lost 0 bases and 8 bases respectively, with 14 bases between them. The CDR3 sequence is CASSLDRAARGYTF. The CDR3 nucleotides are TGCGCCAGCAGCTTGGACAGGGCGGCTCGCGGCTACACCTTC.